These 18 T cell receptor beta chains originate from one sample sequenced in a study of post-analysis software for immune sequencing data. General study findings and limits: Compared with controls, patients had more of 4 to 6 TRBV segments, including TRBV5-6, TRBV5-1 and TRBV20-1.

Tagging with unique molecular identifiers was a feature of the TCR beta cDNA libraries. In TCRdb, the PCR reads were re-called with MiXCR into one record per CDR3 protein. Among more than 450,000 distinct CDR3 sequences listed, 34% were seen once. Antigens for these TCRs are unknown. The sample was blood. These receptors came from a girl under 18 with multiple sclerosis.

The sample holds a few counts of this clonotype. The gene calls are TRBV5-1 and TRBJ2-7; 9 positions match TRBD2. This CDR3 has 16 amino acids. Trimming took 1 base from V and 2 from J; bases not matched to a gene: 7. Germline V gene data show CDR1 as SGHRS and CDR2 as YFSETQ. The CDR3 nucleotides read TGCGCCAGCAGCTTGATACCGGGACTAGCTACCTACGAGCAGTACTTC. It specifies CASSLIPGLATYEQYF.

This chain links TRBV29-1 with TRBJ1-1, with a weak D call TRBD1 (5 bases). Looked up from germline, CDR1 is SQVTM and CDR2 is ANQGSEA. This CDR3 is 14 amino acids long. Trimming cost V 2 bases and J 3 bases, with 13 bases left between them. Here the CDR3 reads CSVERVRVDTEAFF. The CDR3 DNA reads as TGCAGCGTTGAAAGGGTCAGGGTGGACACTGAAGCTTTCTTT.

This clonotype was recorded once. This sequence joins TRBV2 and TRBJ1-5, with 7 positions matching TRBD1. This CDR3 region has 15 residues. Germline V CDR1 and CDR2: SNHLY, FYNNEI. V lost 5 bases, J lost 3 bases, and 7 bases stayed unmatched. As DNA, the CDR3 is TGTGCCAGCAGTTCTGACAGGGACCTCAATCAGCCCCAGCATTTT. It is translated as CASSSDRDLNQPQHF. Full variable domain (missing parts from reference TRBV2 and TRBJ1-5): EPEVTQTPSHQVTQMGQEVILRCVPISNHLYFYWYRQILGQKVEFLVSFYNNEISEKSEIFDDQFSVERPDGSNFTLKIRSTKLEDSAMYFCASSSDRDLNQPQHFGDGTRLSIL.

This clonotype was found a few times. The V call is TRBV27, the J call TRBJ2-7; D is perhaps TRBD1 or TRBD2 (5 bases each). The J call may be faulty, since TRBJ2-5 better matches the DNA end. Per the germline V gene, CDR1 is MNHEY and CDR2 is SMNVEV (reference sequence). The CDR3 length is 15 residues. CDR3 region: CASSPWGRDPETQYF. As DNA, the CDR3 is TGTGCCAGCAGTCCCTGGGGCAGGGACCCCGAGACCCAGTACTTC.

This clonotype was observed many times. The junction departs from germline at one end; a sequencing error may be responsible. This chain connects TRBV5-1 to TRBJ2-5; possibly TRBD2 for D (5 bases). Per the germline V gene, CDR1 is SGHRS and CDR2 is YFSETQ. The CDR3 is 12 residues long. CDR3 in amino acids: CASSWERETQYF. CDR3 sequence (DNA): TGTGCCAGCAGCTGGGAGCGGGAGACCCAGTACTTC.

A few counts support this clonotype. The V gene is TRBV5-6, the J gene TRBJ2-5; possible D gene TRBD1, 6 bases. V shed 4 bases and J shed 4 bases, with 26 bases lying between them. Germline assignment: CDR1 SGHDT and CDR2 YYEEEE. The CDR3 runs 18 residues. The CDR3 loop is CASSKGDFRWGGGETQYF. The CDR3 bases are TGTGCCAGCAGCAAGGGGGATTTCCGGTGGGGCGGTGGAGAGACCCAGTACTTC. Supplemented by reference TRBV5-6 and TRBJ2-5, the full variable domain reads DAGVTQSPTHLIKTRGQQVTLRCSPKSGHDTVSWYQQALGQGPQFIFQYYEEEERQRGNFPDRFSGHQFPNYSSELNVNALLLGDSALYLCASSKGDFRWGGGETQYFGPGTRLLVL.

This chain joins TRBV6-6 and TRBJ2-3, with 11 bases identical to TRBD2. V shed 2 bases, J shed 6 bases, and the junction held 10 bases outside the gene matches. This CDR3 is 17 amino acids long. Looked up from germline, CDR1 is MNHNY and CDR2 is SVGAGI (reference sequence). The CDR3, as DNA: TGTGCCAGCAGTTACCTGACTAGCGGGACTCCAGGGGATACGCAGTATTTT. This sequence encodes CASSYLTSGTPGDTQYF.

In its sample, this clonotype was seen a few times. The rearrangement uses TRBV6-5 and TRBJ2-1; either TRBD1 or TRBD2 may fit D (6 bases each). With 2 bases removed from V and 2 bases from J, the gap between germline ends came to 19 bases. The CDR3 has 18 amino acids. Germline values: CDR1 MNHEY, CDR2 SVGAGI. The CDR3 DNA is TGTGCCAGCAGTTACGTTGTGGTCCGGGGGCCCACCTACAATGAGCAGTTCTTC. This codes for CASSYVVVRGPTYNEQFF.

V and J are TRBV7-9 and TRBJ2-5, with D perhaps matching TRBD1 or TRBD2 (5 bases each). The germline gives CDR1 SEHNR, CDR2 FQNEAQ (reference sequence). Trimming removed 5 bases from V and 2 bases from J, with 21 bases in between. This CDR3 has 17 amino acids. As DNA, the CDR3 is TGTGCCAGCAGCATTAGGGGCCACTTAGGGAGTCAAGAGACCCAGTACTTC. This encodes CASSIRGHLGSQETQYF.

The rearrangement uses TRBV7-2 and TRBJ2-5, with D uncertain. This CDR3 spans 15 amino acids. V lost 5 bases and J 2 bases, leaving 15 bases between the germline ends. The germline CDR1 and CDR2 sequences are SGHTA and FQGNSA. The CDR3 bases are TGTGCCAGCAGCCCCTCCGCGGCTAGGCAAGAGACCCAGTACTTC. Protein sequence: CASSPSAARQETQYF.

In this sample, this clonotype turned up once. The genes are TRBV11-2 and TRBJ2-5, with TRBD1 matching 7 bases. Germline V gene data show CDR1 as SGHAT and CDR2 as FQNNGV. CDR3 size: 15 residues. The V segment lost 0 bases and the J segment 0 bases; nucleotides outside the gene matches: 1. The CDR3 DNA reads TGTGCCAGCAGCTTAGAGGGACAGAACCAAGAGACCCAGTACTTC. Translated: CASSLEGQNQETQYF.

A word on this clonotype: A read error may produce the germline difference seen at one junction end. This sequence joins TRBV29-1 and TRBJ1-1, with D possibly TRBD1 on 6 matching bases. The germline CDR1 and CDR2 sequences are SQVTM and ANQGSEA. The CDR3 contains 13 residues. CDR3 in DNA: TGCAGCGTTGGGGGGGCCCTTCACACTGAGGCTTTCTTT. Residues: CSVGGALHTEAFF.

The V and J genes are TRBV3-1 and TRBJ2-1; 9 nucleotides line up with TRBD1. With 3 bases clipped from V and 8 bases from J, the junction kept 11 bases outside the gene matches. The CDR3 contains 16 residues. Per the germline V gene, CDR1 is LGHDT and CDR2 is YNNKEL (reference sequence). The CDR3 nucleotides read TGTGCCAGCAGCCAGGTTTCCGGGACAGGGTTCCATGAGCAGTTCTTC. This codes for CASSQVSGTGFHEQFF.

This clonotype occurred a few times. The V gene is TRBV11-2, the J gene TRBJ2-7, with TRBD2 matching over 9 bases. Near its end, the DNA agrees better with TRBJ2-5, so the J call may be wrong. The CDR3 length is 16 residues. CDR1 and CDR2 from the germline V gene are SGHAT and FQNNGV. CDR3 in amino acids: CASSSSLGLAGETQYF. CDR3 nucleotides: TGTGCCAGCAGCTCATCCTTGGGACTAGCTGGGGAGACCCAGTACTTC.

The rearrangement uses TRBV11-2 and TRBJ1-2; 7 bases align to TRBD1. V was pared by 4 bases and J by 0 bases, with 8 bases of the junction left unmatched. Germline CDR1 reads SGHAT; CDR2 reads FQNNGV. The CDR3 is 16 amino acids. CDR3 DNA: TGTGCCAGCAGCTCGATGGGACAGAGTCCTAACTATGGCTACACCTTC. It is translated as CASSSMGQSPNYGYTF. Drawing the rest from reference TRBV11-2 and TRBJ1-2, the complete variable domain is EAGVAQSPRYKIIEKRQSVAFWCNPISGHATLYWYQQILGQGPKLLIQFQNNGVVDDSQLPKDRFSAERLKGVDSTLKIQPAKLEDSAVYLCASSSMGQSPNYGYTFGSGTRLTVV.

The chain uses TRBV20-1 and TRBJ2-7, with 12 positions matching TRBD2. Germline CDR1 DFQATT, CDR2 SNEGSKA (reference sequence). The CDR3 has 13 residues. Trimming took 4 bases from V and 3 from J; bases not matched to a gene: 1. CDR3 region: CSAMTSGGYEQYF. CDR3 sequence (DNA): TGCAGTGCTATGACTAGCGGGGGCTACGAGCAGTACTTC.

This clonotype was observed a few times. The rearrangement links TRBV10-3 to TRBJ2-3, with 14 bases aligning to TRBD2. The CDR3 runs to 16 residues. The germline CDR1 and CDR2 sequences are ENHRY and SYGVKD. The J segment lost 6 bases and the V segment lost 7 bases, leaving 9 bases of the junction unmatched. CDR3 residues: CAITKGGLAGADTQYF. The CDR3 DNA sequence: TGTGCCATCACAAAGGGGGGACTAGCGGGGGCTGATACGCAGTATTTT.

The chain uses TRBV6-5 and TRBJ2-7, with 9 nucleotides matching TRBD1. V dropped 6 bases and J dropped 2; count of bases not matched to a gene: 8. There are 15 residues in the CDR3. Germline V lookup: CDR1 MNHEY, CDR2 SVGAGI. In nucleotides, the CDR3 is TGTGCCAGCAGCTTTCAAACAGGGGGCCCCTACGAGCAGTACTTC. Amino acids: CASSFQTGGPYEQYF.